This T cell receptor (beta chain) was found in a study of blood T cell repertoires in COVID-19. Study overall: The analysed material was cDNA or gDNA that came from T cells, B-cell-depleted T cells, or PBMCs.

This clone was detected once. Per the authors' pipeline: Quantification of nucleated cells was approximated via reference gene primer amplification. Using immunoSEQ multiplex PCR, the repertoire was profiled, and TCRdb retains in-frame clones only, with some absent. V, J and clone size reflect that table, while D and trimming were determined from the DNA. The repertoire holds some 16,000 clones, around four fifths seen once, with roughly 22% in the top ten. The sequenced sample was peripheral blood. The sequence was collected from a man older than 75 with active or convalescent COVID-19.

The CDR3 bases are TGTGCCAGCAGCTTACTCTTTGGGGAGAATCAGCCCCAGCATTTT. This sequence encodes CASSLLFGENQPQHF. The rearrangement joins TRBV7-2 to TRBJ1-5, with no clear D. This CDR3 comprises 15 residues. The germline CDR1 and CDR2 sequences are SGHTA and FQGNSA. The V gene lost 2 bases and the J gene lost 4 bases, with 12 bases spanning the gap.